Below, one T cell receptor beta chain is given with its context. No antigen is known for it. This specimen belongs to a study of cytomegalovirus exposure and HLA in healthy donors. Turning to the study itself: A later analysis reported the same platform for the roughly 110 validation repertoires and the roughly 700 first-cohort repertoires. General study findings and limits: The study recorded 150 to 200 TCR beta chains that were cytomegalovirus-associated. The authors confirmed in vitro that a few CMV-associated chains were specific for CMV antigens. Most TCR sequences showed up rarely, but some public TCRs showed up in many donors.

The CDR3 runs to 15 residues. CDR1 is SGHDN and CDR2 is FVKESK in the germline V gene. The ends lost 4 bases at V and 4 bases at J; junction bases unmatched: 7. TCRdb's table, derived via immunoSEQ multiplex PCR, lists solely in-frame clones and lacks some. The sample yields about 95,000 clones, 75% to 90% seen once. The chain couples TRBV14 to TRBJ2-1, with 7 bases fitting TRBD1. The sequence came from a man aged 18 to 30 in good health and CMV-seropositive. Material for sequencing was PBMCs. DNA for the CDR3: TGTGCCAGCAGCCTTTGGACAGGCGGGTACAATGAGCAGTTCTTC. This encodes CASSLWTGGYNEQFF.